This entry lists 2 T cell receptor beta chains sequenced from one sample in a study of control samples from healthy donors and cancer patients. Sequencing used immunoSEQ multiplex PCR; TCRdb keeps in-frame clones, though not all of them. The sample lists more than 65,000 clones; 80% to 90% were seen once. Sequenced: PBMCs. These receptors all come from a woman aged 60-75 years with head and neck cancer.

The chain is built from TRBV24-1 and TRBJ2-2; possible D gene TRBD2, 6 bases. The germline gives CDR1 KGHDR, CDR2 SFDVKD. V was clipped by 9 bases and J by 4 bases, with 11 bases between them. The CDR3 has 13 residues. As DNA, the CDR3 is TGTGCCACCGGGCAGGGAGGCACCGGGGAGCTGTTTTTT. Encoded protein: CATGQGGTGELFF.

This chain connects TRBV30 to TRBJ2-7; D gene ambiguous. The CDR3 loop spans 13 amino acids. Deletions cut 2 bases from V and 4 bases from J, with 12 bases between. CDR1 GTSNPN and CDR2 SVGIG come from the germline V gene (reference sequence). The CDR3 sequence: CAWSRSGAYEQYF. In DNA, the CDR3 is TGTGCCTGGAGTCGGTCAGGTGCTTACGAGCAGTACTTC.